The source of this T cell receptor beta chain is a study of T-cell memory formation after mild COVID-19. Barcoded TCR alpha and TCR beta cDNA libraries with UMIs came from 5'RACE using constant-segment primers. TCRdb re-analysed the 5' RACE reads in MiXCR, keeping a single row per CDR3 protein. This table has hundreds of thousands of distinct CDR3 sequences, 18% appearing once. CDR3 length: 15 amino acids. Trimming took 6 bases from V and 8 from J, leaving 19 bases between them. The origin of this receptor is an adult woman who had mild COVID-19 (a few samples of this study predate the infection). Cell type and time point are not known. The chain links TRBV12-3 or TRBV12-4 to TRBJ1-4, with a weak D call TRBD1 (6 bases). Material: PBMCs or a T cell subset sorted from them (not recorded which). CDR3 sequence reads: CASSSQGFIREKLFF. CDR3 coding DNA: TGTGCCAGCAGCTCCCAGGGGTTTATACGGGAAAAACTGTTTTTT.